This entry concerns a single T cell receptor beta chain. V was clipped by 4 bases and J by 5 bases; unmatched bases: 7. The CDR3 sequence is 15 residues long. Per germline, CDR1 SSHAT and CDR2 FNYEAQ (reference sequence). The data are from a study of blood T cell repertoires in COVID-19. Study as a whole: The origin of the acute and convalescent COVID-19 samples was the United States, Italy and Spain.

In the authors' methods: Counts of nucleated cells, estimated from reference gene primer amplification, were obtained. Profiled with immunoSEQ multiplex PCR; TCRdb holds only in-frame clones, not every one. Clonal size and the V and J genes are those of that table, whereas D and trimming came from the DNA. Of 97,000 or so clones in the sample, approximately 90% are singletons; the top ten hold about 1.7%. This receptor was identified in a man in his 60s with acute or convalescent COVID-19. This sequence joins TRBV7-7 and TRBJ2-5; 10 bases align to TRBD1. Sequencing was performed on peripheral blood. The CDR3 DNA follows: TGTGCCAGCAGCTCTAGGGGGGGACAGGGGGAGACCCAGTACTTC. It codes for CASSSRGGQGETQYF.